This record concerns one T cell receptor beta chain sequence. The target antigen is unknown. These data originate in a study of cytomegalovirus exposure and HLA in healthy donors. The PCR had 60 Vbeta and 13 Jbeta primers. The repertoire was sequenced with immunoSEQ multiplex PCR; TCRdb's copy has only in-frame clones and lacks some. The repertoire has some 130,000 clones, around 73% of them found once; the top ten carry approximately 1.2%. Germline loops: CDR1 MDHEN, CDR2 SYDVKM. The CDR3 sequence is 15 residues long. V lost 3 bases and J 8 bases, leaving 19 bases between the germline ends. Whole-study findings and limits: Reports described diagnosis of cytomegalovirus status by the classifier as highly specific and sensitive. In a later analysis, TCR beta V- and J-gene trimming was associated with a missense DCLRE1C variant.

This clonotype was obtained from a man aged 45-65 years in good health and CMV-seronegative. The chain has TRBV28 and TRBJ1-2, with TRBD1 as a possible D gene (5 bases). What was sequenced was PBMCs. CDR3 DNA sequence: TGTGCCAGCAGTTTCGGGAGGTCACAGGCACGCGGCTACACCTTC. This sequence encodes CASSFGRSQARGYTF.